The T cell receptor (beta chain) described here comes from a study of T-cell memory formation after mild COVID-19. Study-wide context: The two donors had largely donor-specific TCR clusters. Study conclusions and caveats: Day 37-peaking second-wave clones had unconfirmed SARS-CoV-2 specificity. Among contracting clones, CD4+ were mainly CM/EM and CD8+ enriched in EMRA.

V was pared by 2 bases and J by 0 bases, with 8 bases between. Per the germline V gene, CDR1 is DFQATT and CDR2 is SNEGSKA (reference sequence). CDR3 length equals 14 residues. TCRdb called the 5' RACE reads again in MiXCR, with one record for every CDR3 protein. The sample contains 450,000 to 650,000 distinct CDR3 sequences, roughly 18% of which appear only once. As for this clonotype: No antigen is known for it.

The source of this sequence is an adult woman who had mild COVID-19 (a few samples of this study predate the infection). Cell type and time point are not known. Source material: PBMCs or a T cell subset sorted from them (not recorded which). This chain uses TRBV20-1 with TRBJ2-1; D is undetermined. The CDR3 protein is CSARPHSSYNEQFF. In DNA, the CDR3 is TGCAGTGCTAGACCCCATAGCTCCTACAATGAGCAGTTCTTC.